The source of this T cell receptor beta chain is a study of Graves' ophthalmopathy and Graves' hyperthyroidism. Overall study: Sampling took place at initial diagnosis, with peripheral blood obtained before any treatment.

Amplified TCR beta CDR3 regions were obtained using RNA transcripts as template. The first round was an RT-PCR with HTBI primers, and the second round was a multiplex PCR. Each CDR3 protein gets one entry after TCRdb re-called the multiplex PCR reads with MiXCR. The sample carries about 160,000 distinct CDR3 sequences, 37% recorded once. Study-wide findings and caveats: In predicting ophthalmopathy progression, the model reached about 71% sensitivity and 72.22% specificity. Also, most clonotypes expanded in the thyroid above 0.001 frequency appeared in blood.

The junction had 7 bases not matched to a gene; V was cut back by 4 bases and J by 3 bases. The CDR3 contains 15 residues. Germline CDR1 is SGDLS and CDR2 is YYNGEE. In its sample, this clonotype was seen many times. What it recognizes is unknown. The sample comprised peripheral blood. The rearrangement uses TRBV9 and TRBJ1-1, with 9 bases that match TRBD1. The TCR originated in a woman in her forties with Graves' ophthalmopathy. The DNA of the CDR3 is TGTGCCAGCAGCTTTCTGGGACAGGGTCACACTGAAGCTTTCTTT. Translation: CASSFLGQGHTEAFF.